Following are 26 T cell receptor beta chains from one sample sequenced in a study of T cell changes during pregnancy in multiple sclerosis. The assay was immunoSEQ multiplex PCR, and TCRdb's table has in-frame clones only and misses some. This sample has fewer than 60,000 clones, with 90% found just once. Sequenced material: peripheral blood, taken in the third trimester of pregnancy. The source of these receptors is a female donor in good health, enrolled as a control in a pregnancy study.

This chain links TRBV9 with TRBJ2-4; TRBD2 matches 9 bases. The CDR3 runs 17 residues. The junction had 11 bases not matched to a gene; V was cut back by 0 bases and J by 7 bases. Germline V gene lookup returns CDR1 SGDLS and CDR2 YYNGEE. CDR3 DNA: TGTGCCAGCAGCGTAGGCGCTAGCGGGACACCTTCGAACATTCAGTACTTC. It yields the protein CASSVGASGTPSNIQYF.

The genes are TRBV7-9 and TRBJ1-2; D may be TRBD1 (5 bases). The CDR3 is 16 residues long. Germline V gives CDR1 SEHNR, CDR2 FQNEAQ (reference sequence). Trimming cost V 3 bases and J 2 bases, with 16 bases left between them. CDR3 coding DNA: TGTGCCAGCAGCTTGGATCTGACAGAGATCAACTATGGCTACACCTTC. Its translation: CASSLDLTEINYGYTF.

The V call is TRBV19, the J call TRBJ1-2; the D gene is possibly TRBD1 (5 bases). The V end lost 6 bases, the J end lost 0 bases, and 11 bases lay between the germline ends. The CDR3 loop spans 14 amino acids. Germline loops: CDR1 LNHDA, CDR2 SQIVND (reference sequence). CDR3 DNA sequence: TGTGCCAGTAGAGACAGATCAGCTAACTATGGCTACACCTTC. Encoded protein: CASRDRSANYGYTF.

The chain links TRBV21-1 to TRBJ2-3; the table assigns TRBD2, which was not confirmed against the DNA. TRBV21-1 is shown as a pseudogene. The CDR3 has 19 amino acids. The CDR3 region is CASSRSVGPSASSTDTQYF. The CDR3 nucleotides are TGTGCCAGCAGCCGCTCGGTCGGGCCTAGCGCCTCTAGCACAGATACGCAGTATTTT.

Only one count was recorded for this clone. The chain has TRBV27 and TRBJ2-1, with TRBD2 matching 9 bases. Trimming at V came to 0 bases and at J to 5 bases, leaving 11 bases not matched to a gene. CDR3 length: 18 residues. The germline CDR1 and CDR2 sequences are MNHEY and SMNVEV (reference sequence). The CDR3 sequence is CASSLSTISGGLNNEQFF. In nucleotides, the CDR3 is TGTGCCAGCAGTTTATCGACTATTAGCGGGGGCCTGAACAATGAGCAGTTCTTC.

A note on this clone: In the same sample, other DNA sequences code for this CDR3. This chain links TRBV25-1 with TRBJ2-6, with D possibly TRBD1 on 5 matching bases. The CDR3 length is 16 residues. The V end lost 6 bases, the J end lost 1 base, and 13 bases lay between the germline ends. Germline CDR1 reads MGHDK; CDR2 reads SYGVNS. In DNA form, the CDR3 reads TGTGCCAGCAGGGGGCAGGGTGTATCTGGGGCCAACGTCCTGACTTTC. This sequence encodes CASRGQGVSGANVLTF.

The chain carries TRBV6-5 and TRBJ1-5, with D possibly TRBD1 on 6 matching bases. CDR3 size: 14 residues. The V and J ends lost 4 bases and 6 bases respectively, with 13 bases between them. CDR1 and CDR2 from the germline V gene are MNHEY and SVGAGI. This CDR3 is CASSLSRGGQPQHF. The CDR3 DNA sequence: TGTGCCAGCAGTTTAAGTCGAGGGGGTCAGCCCCAGCATTTT.

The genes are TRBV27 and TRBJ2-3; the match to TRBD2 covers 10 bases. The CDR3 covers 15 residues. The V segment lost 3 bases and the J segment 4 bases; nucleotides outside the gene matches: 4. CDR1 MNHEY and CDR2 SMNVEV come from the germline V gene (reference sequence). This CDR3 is CASSFSGGVPDTQYF. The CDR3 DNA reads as TGTGCCAGCAGTTTCAGCGGGGGGGTCCCAGATACGCAGTATTTT.

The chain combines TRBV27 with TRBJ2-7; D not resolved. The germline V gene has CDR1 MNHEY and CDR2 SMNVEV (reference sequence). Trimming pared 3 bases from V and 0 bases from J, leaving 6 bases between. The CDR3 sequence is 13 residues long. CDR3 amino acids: CASSFSVSYEQYF. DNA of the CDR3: TGTGCCAGCAGTTTCTCGGTCTCCTACGAGCAGTACTTC.

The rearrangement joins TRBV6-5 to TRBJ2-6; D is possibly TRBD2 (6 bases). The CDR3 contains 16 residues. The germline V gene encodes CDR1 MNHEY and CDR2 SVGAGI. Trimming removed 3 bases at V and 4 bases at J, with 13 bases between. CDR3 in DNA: TGTGCCAGCAGTTATAACGGAGGGGCAGGGGCCAACGTCCTGACTTTC. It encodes CASSYNGGAGANVLTF.

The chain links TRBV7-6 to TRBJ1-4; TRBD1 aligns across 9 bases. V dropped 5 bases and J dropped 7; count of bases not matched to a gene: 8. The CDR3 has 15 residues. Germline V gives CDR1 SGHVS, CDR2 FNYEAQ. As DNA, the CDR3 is TGTGCCAGCAGCCTGACGGGACAGGGCGGTGAAAAACTGTTTTTT. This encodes CASSLTGQGGEKLFF.

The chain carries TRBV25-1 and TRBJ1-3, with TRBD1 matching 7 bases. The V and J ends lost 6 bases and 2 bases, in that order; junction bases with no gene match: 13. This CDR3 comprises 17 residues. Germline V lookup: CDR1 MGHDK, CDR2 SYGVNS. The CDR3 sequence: CASRQGSTGRTGNTIYF. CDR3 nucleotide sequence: TGTGCCAGCAGGCAGGGGTCGACAGGGAGAACTGGAAACACCATATATTTT.

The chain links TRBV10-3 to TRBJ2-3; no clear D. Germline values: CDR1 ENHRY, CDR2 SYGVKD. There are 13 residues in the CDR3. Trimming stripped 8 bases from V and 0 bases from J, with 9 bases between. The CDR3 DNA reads TGTGCCATCGCAACGGGTAGCACAGATACGCAGTATTTT. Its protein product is CAIATGSTDTQYF.

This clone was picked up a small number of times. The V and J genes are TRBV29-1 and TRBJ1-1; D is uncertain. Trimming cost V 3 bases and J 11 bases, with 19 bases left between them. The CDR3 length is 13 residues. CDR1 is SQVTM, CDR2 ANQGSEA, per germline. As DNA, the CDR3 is TGCAGCGTTGAGGAGGGAACAGTTCGTGGGGCTTTCTTT. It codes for CSVEEGTVRGAFF.

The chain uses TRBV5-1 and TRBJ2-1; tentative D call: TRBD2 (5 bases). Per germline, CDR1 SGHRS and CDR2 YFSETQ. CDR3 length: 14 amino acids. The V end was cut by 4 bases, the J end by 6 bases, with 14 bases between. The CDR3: CASSLGPEGNEQFF. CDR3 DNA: TGCGCCAGCAGCCTAGGACCCGAGGGCAATGAGCAGTTCTTC.

The DNA for the CDR3 is TGCGCCAGCAGCCGGCGGGAGGGATACAATGAGCAGTTCTTC. It translates to CASSRREGYNEQFF. The V and J genes are TRBV5-1 and TRBJ2-1, with 9 nucleotides matching TRBD2. CDR3 length: 14 residues. The ends lost 4 bases at V and 4 bases at J; junction bases unmatched: 3. Looked up from germline, CDR1 is SGHRS and CDR2 is YFSETQ.

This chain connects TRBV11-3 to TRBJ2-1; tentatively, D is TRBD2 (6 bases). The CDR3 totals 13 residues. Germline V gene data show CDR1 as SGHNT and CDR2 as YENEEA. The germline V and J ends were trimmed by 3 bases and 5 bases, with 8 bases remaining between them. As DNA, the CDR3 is TGTGCCAGCAGCTTCGCGGGGAACAATGAGCAGTTCTTC. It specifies CASSFAGNNEQFF.

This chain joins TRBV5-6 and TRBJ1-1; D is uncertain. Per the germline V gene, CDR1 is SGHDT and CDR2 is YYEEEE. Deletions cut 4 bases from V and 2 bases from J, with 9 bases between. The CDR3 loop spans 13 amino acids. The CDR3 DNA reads TGTGCCAGCAGCCTGCACTTAAACACTGAAGCTTTCTTT. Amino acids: CASSLHLNTEAFF. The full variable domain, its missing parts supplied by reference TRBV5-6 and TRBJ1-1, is DAGVTQSPTHLIKTRGQQVTLRCSPKSGHDTVSWYQQALGQGPQFIFQYYEEEERQRGNFPDRFSGHQFPNYSSELNVNALLLGDSALYLCASSLHLNTEAFFGQGTRLTVV.

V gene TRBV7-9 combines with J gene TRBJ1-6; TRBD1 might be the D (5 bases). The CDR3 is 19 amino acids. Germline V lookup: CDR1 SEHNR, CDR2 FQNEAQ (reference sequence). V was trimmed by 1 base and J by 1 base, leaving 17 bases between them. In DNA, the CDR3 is TGTGCCAGCAGCTTAGTCCCCGGGCAGGGTTGGTCCTATAATTCACCCCTCCACTTT. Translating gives CASSLVPGQGWSYNSPLHF. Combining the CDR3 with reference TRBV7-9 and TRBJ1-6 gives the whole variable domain DTGVSQNPRHKITKRGQNVTFRCDPISEHNRLYWYRQTLGQGPEFLTYFQNEAQLEKSRLLSDRFSAERPKGSFSTLEIQRTEQGDSAMYLCASSLVPGQGWSYNSPLHFGNGTRLTVT.

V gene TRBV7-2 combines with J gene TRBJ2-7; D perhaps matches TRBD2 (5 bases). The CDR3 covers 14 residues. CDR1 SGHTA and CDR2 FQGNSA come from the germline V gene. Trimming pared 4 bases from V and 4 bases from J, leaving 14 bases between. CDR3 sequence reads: CASSSRGYYYEQYF. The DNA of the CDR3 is TGTGCCAGCAGCTCCCGGGGTTATTATTACGAGCAGTACTTC.

The CDR3 protein is CASKGTPPGELFF. The DNA for the CDR3 is TGTGCCAGCAAAGGGACTCCACCCGGGGAGCTGTTTTTT. The rearrangement links TRBV21-1 to TRBJ2-2; the listed D gene, TRBD2, was not tested against the DNA. TRBV21-1 is assigned pseudogene status. This CDR3 spans 13 amino acids.

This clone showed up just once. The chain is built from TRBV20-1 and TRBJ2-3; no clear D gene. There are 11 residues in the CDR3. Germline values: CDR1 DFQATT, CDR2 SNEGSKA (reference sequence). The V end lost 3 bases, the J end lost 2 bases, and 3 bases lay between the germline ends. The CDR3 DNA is TGCAGTGCTAGGGCCACAGATACGCAGTATTTT. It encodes CSARATDTQYF.

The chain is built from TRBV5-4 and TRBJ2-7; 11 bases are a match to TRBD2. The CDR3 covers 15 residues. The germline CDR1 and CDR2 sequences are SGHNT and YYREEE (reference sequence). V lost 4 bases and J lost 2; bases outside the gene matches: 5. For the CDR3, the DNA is TGTGCCAGCAGCCCGCTAGCGGGAGGTACCTACGAGCAGTACTTC. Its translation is CASSPLAGGTYEQYF.

For the CDR3, the DNA is TGTGCCAGCAGCCCATCCGATCAGGAGACCCAGTACTTC. This codes for CASSPSDQETQYF. The chain carries TRBV11-3 and TRBJ2-5; no clear D. The germline gives CDR1 SGHNT, CDR2 YENEEA. V gave up 5 bases and J gave up 5 bases, with 12 bases separating them. The CDR3 spans 13 residues.

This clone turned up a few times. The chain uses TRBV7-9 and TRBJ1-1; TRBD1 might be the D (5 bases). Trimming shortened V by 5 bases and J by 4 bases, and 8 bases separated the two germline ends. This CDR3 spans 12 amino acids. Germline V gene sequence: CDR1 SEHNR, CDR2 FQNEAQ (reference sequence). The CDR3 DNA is TGTGCCAGCAGCATAGGGGCCACTGAAGCTTTCTTT. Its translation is CASSIGATEAFF.

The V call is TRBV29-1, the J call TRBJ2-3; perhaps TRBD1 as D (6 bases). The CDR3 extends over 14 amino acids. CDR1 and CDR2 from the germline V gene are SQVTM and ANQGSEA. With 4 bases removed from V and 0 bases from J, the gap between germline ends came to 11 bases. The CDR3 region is CSVVDRLSTDTQYF. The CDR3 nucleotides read TGCAGCGTTGTGGACAGACTAAGCACAGATACGCAGTATTTT.